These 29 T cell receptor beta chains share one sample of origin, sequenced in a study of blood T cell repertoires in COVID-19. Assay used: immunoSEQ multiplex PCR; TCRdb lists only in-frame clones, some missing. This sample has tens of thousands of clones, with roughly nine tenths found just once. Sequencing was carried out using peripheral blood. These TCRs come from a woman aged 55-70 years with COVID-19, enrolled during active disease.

Here the CDR3 DNA reads TGTGCCAGCAGCAAAGCGCCAGCAACTAATGAAAAACTGTTTTTT. The encoded protein is CASSKAPATNEKLFF. This chain connects TRBV21-1 to TRBJ1-4; the table calls TRBD1, which could not be checked here. TRBV21-1 constitutes a pseudogene. The CDR3 covers 15 residues.

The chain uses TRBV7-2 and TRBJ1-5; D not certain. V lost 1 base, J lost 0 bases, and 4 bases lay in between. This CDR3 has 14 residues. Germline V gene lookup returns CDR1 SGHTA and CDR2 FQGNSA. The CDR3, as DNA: TGTGCCAGCAGCTTAGACAGTAGCAATCAGCCCCAGCATTTT. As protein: CASSLDSSNQPQHF. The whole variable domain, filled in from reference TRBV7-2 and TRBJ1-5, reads GAGVSQSPSNKVTEKGKDVELRCDPISGHTALYWYRQSLGQGLEFLIYFQGNSAPDKSGLPSDRFSAERTGGSVSTLTIQRTQQEDSAVYLCASSLDSSNQPQHFGDGTRLSIL.

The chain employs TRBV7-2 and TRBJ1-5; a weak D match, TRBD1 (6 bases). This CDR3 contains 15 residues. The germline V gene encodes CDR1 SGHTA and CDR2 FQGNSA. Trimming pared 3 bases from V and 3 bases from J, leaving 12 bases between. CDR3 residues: CASSLAQGPNQPQHF. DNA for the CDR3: TGTGCCAGCAGCTTGGCACAGGGCCCCAATCAGCCCCAGCATTTT.

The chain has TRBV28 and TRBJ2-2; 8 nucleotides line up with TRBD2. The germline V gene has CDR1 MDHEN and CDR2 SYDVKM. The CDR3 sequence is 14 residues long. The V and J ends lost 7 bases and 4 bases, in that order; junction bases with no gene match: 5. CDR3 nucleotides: TGTGCCAGCATTAGGGCGGGAGGCACCGGGGAGCTGTTTTTT. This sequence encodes CASIRAGGTGELFF.

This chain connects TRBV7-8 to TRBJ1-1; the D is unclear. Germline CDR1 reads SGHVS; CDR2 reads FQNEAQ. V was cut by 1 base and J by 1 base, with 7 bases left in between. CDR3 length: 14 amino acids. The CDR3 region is CASSLETGNTEAFF. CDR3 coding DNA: TGTGCCAGCAGCTTAGAAACCGGGAACACTGAAGCTTTCTTT.

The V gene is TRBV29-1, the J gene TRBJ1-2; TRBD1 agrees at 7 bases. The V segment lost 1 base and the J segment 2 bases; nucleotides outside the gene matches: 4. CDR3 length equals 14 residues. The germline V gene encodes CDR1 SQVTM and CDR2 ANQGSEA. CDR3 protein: CSVEVVRGNYGYTF. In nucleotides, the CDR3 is TGCAGCGTTGAAGTGGTCAGGGGGAACTATGGCTACACCTTC.

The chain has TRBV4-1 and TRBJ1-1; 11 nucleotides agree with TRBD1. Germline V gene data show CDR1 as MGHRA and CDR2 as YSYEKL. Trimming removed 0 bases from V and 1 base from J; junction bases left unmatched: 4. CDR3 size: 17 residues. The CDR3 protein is CASSQEGTGGGNTEAFF. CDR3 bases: TGCGCCAGCAGCCAAGAAGGGACAGGGGGTGGGAACACTGAAGCTTTCTTT.

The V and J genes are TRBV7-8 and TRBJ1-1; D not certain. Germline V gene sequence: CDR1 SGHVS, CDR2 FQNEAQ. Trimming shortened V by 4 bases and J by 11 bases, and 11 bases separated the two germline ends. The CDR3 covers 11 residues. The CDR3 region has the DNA TGTGCCAGCAGCTGGGGAGGGAGGGCTTTCTTT. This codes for CASSWGGRAFF.

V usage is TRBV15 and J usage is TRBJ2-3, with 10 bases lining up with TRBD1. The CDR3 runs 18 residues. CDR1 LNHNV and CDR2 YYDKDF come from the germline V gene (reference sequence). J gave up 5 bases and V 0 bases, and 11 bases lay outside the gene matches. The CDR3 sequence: CATSRERFRQGAGDTQYF. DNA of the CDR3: TGTGCCACCAGCAGAGAGCGCTTTCGACAGGGGGCTGGAGATACGCAGTATTTT.

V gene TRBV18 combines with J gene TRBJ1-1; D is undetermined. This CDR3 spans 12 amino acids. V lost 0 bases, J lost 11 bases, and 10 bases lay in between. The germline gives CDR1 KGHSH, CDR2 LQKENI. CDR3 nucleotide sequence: TGTGCCAGCTCACCACCTCGCCATGAGGCTTTCTTT. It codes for CASSPPRHEAFF.

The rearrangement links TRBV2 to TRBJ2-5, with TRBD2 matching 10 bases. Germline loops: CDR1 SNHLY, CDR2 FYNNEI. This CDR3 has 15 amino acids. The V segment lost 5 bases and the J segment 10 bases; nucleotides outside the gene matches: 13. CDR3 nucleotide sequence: TGTGCCAGCAGTTCCGGGACTAGCGCGCCCCAGGGCCAGTACTTC. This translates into CASSSGTSAPQGQYF.

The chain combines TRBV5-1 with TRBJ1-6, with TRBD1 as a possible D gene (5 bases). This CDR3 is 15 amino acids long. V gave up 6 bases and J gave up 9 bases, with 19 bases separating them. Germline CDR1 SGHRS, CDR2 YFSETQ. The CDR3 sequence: CASTDTGSSGSPLHF. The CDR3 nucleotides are TGCGCCAGCACGGATACAGGAAGCTCGGGTTCACCCCTCCACTTT.

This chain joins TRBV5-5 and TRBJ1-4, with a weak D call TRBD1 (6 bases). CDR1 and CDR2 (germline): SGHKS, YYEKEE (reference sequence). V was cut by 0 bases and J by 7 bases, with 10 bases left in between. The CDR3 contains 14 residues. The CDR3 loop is CASSLAVGGEKLFF. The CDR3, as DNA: TGTGCCAGCAGCTTGGCCGTAGGGGGTGAAAAACTGTTTTTT.

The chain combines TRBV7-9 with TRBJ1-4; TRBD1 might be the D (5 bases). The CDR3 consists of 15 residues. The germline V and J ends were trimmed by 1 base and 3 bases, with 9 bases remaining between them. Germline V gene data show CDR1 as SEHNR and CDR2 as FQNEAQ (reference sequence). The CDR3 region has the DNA TGTGCCAGCAGCTTAGAAGGGGAGGCTAATGAAAAACTGTTTTTT. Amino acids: CASSLEGEANEKLFF.

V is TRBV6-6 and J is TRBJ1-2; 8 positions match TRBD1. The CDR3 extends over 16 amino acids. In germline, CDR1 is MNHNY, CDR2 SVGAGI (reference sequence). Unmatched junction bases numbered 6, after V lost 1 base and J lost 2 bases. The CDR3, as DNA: TGTGCCAGCAGTTACTACGGGACAGGAGTCAACTATGGCTACACCTTC. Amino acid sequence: CASSYYGTGVNYGYTF.

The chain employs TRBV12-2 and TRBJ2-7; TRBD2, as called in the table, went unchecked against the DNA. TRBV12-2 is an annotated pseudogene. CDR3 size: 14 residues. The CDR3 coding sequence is TGTGCAAGTCGCTGGTTTCTAGCCCGATACGAGCAGTACTTC. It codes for CASRWFLARYEQYF.

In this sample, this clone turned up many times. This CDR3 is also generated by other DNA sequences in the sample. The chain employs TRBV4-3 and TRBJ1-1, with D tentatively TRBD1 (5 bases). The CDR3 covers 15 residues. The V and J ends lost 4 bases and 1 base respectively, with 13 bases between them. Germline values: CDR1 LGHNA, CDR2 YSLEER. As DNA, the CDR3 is TGCGCCAGCAGCCTAAGCACAGGATCGAACACTGAAGCTTTCTTT. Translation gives CASSLSTGSNTEAFF.

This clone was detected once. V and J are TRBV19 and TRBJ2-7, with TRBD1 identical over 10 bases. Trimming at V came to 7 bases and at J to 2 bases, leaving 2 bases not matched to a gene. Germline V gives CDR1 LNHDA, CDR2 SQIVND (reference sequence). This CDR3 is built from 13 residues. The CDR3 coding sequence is TGTGCCAGTATCGGGACAGGGGCCTACGAGCAGTACTTC. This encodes CASIGTGAYEQYF.

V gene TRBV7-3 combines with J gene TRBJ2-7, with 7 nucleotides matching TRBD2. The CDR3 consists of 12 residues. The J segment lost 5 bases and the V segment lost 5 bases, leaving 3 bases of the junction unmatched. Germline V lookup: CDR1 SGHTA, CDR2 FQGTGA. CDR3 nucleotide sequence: TGTGCCAGCAGCCTAAGCGGGGACGAGCAGTACTTC. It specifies CASSLSGDEQYF. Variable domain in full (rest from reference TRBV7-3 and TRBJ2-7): GAGVSQTPSNKVTEKGKYVELRCDPISGHTALYWYRQSLGQGPEFLIYFQGTGAADDSGLPNDRFFAVRPEGSVSTLKIQRTERGDSAVYLCASSLSGDEQYFGPGTRLTVT.

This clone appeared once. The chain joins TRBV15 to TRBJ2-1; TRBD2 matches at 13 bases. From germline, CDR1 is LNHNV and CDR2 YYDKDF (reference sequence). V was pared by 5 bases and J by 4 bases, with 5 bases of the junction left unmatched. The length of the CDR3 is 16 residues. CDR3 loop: CATSAGLAGVYNEQFF. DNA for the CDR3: TGTGCCACCAGCGCCGGACTAGCGGGAGTGTACAATGAGCAGTTCTTC.

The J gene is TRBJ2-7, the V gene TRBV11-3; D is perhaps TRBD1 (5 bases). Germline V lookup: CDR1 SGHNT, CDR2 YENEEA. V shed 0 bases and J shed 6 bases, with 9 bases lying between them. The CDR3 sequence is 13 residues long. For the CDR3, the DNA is TGTGCCAGCAGCTTAGACAGGGTAACCGAGCAGTACTTC. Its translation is CASSLDRVTEQYF. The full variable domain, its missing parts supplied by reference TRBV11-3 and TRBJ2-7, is EAGVVQSPRYKIIEKKQPVAFWCNPISGHNTLYWYLQNLGQGPELLIRYENEEAVDDSQLPKDRFSAERLKGVDSTLKIQPAELGDSAVYLCASSLDRVTEQYFGPGTRLTVT.

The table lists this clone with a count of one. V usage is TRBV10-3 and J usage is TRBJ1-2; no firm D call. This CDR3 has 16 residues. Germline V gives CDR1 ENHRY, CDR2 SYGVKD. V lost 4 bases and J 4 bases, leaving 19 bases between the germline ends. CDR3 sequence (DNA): TGTGCCATCAGTGTTAATTTAGGGAGTGTGGGCTATGGCTACACCTTC. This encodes CAISVNLGSVGYGYTF.

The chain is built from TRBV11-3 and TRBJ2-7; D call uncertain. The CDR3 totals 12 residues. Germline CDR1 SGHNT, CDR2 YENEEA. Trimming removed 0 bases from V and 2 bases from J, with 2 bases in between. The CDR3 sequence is CASSLDTYEQYF. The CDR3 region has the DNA TGTGCCAGCAGCTTAGACACCTACGAGCAGTACTTC.

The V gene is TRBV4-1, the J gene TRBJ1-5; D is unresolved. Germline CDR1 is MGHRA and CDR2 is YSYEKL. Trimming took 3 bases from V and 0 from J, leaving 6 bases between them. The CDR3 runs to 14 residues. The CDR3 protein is CASSQADSNQPQHF. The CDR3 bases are TGCGCCAGCAGCCAGGCTGATAGCAATCAGCCCCAGCATTTT.

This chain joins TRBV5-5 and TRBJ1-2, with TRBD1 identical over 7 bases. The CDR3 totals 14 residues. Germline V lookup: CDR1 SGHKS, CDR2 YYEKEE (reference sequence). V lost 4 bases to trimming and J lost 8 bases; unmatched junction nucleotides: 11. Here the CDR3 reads CASSPQGQARGYTF. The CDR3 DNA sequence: TGTGCCAGCAGCCCCCAAGGACAGGCCCGAGGCTACACCTTC.

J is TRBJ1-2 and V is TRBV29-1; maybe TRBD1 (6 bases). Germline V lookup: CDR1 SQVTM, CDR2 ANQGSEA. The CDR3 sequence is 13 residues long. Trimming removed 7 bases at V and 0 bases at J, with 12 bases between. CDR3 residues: CSGAGVSNYGYTF. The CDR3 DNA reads TGCAGCGGCGCAGGGGTCTCTAACTATGGCTACACCTTC.

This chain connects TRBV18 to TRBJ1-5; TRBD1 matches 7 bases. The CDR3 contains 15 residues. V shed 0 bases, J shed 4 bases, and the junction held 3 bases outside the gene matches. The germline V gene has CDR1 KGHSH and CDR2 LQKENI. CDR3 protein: CASSPPAGGNQPQHF. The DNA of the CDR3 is TGTGCCAGCTCACCACCGGCAGGGGGGAATCAGCCCCAGCATTTT.

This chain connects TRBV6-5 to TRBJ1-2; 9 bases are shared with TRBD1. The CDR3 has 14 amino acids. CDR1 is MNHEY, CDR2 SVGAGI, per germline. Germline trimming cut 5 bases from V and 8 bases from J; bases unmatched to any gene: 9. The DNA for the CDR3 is TGTGCCAGCAGTACCCGTACAGGGGGCGGCGGCTACACCTTC. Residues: CASSTRTGGGGYTF.

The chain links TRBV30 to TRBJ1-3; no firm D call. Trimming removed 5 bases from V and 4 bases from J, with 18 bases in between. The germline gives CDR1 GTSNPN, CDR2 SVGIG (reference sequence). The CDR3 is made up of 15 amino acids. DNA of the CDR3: TGTGCCTGGGCCGGTAGTTCGGGAGTAGGAAACACCATATATTTT. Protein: CAWAGSSGVGNTIYF.